The next 28 T cell receptor beta chains were all read from a single sample in a study of patients and donors after allogeneic stem cell transplantation. TCRdb analysed the RT-PCR reads with MiXCR anew, one entry per CDR3 protein. The table shows about 960,000 distinct CDR3 sequences, with 18% occurring only once. Sequences were obtained from blood, either unsorted or a sorted T cell fraction (not recorded which). These receptors all come from a human donor who was either an allogeneic HSCT recipient or a stem cell or donor lymphocyte infusion donor (not recorded which). It is not recorded whose cells these are; they may come from a transplant donor.

In this sample, this clonotype turned up many times. The chain uses TRBV7-8 and TRBJ1-6; 9 nucleotides agree with TRBD1. Losses at the gene ends were 5 bases for V and 7 bases for J; bases not matched to a gene: 6. Germline V CDR1 and CDR2: SGHVS, FQNEAQ. CDR3 length: 15 residues. The CDR3 protein is CASSLPGQGNSPLHF. The CDR3 DNA reads TGTGCCAGCAGCCTTCCTGGACAGGGGAATTCACCCCTCCACTTT.

This clonotype showed up just a few times. CDR3 region: CASMSGSNYGYTF. The CDR3 region has the DNA TGTGCCAGCATGTCAGGGTCTAACTATGGCTACACCTTC. This rearrangement joins TRBV2 to TRBJ1-2; TRBD1 is a possible D gene (5 bases). The germline V gene encodes CDR1 SNHLY and CDR2 FYNNEI. The CDR3 loop spans 13 amino acids. V shed 7 bases and J shed 0 bases, with 9 bases lying between them.

The V gene is TRBV20-1, the J gene TRBJ2-4; D may be TRBD2 (5 bases). Trimming took 3 bases from V and 0 from J, leaving 12 bases between them. Germline assignment: CDR1 DFQATT and CDR2 SNEGSKA (reference sequence). This CDR3 comprises 15 residues. Written as DNA, the CDR3 is TGCAGTGCTAGGACCTCGAGGGCAGCCAAAAACATTCAGTACTTC. It yields the protein CSARTSRAAKNIQYF.

This clonotype has more than one count but fewer than ten. This rearrangement joins TRBV7-9 to TRBJ1-2, with D perhaps matching TRBD1 (5 bases). CDR1 and CDR2 (germline): SEHNR, FQNEAQ (reference sequence). V was trimmed by 3 bases and J by 8 bases, leaving 16 bases between them. The CDR3 spans 14 residues. The chain's CDR3 is CASSFPGKGEGYTF. CDR3 bases: TGTGCCAGCAGCTTTCCAGGGAAAGGTGAAGGCTACACCTTC. The complete variable domain, with remaining parts taken from reference TRBV7-9 and TRBJ1-2, reads DTGVSQNPRHKITKRGQNVTFRCDPISEHNRLYWYRQTLGQGPEFLTYFQNEAQLEKSRLLSDRFSAERPKGSFSTLEIQRTEQGDSAMYLCASSFPGKGEGYTFGSGTRLTVV.

The CDR3, as DNA: TGCAGCCCCTGGGGGTACTCCGAATCCTACAATGAGCAGTTCTTC. It yields the protein CSPWGYSESYNEQFF. The chain recombines TRBV20-1 with TRBJ2-1; either TRBD1 or TRBD2 may fit D (5 bases each). CDR1 is DFQATT, CDR2 SNEGSKA, per germline (reference sequence). The CDR3 has 15 amino acids.

This clonotype was observed a few times. V and J are TRBV6-1 and TRBJ1-1, with no clear D. This CDR3 has 12 amino acids. Per the germline V gene, CDR1 is MNHNS and CDR2 is SASEGT. Between the trimmed V and J ends, which lost 2 bases and 7 bases, there was a span of 8 bases. The CDR3, as DNA: TGTGCCAGCAGTGAAACGGCGGTTGAAGCTTTCTTT. It translates to CASSETAVEAFF.

The chain couples TRBV6-5 to TRBJ2-5, with 10 bases aligning to TRBD2. With V trimmed by 4 bases and J by 5 bases, 7 bases remained unmatched. Germline V lookup: CDR1 MNHEY, CDR2 SVGAGI. This CDR3 is 15 amino acids long. CDR3 in amino acids: CASSSLRLAGETQYF. Here the CDR3 DNA reads TGTGCCAGCAGTTCCCTCCGACTAGCGGGTGAGACCCAGTACTTC.

This clonotype has at least ten counts. The chain combines TRBV12-3 or TRBV12-4 with TRBJ2-3; the D gene is possibly TRBD2 (7 bases). Trimming removed 6 bases from V and 1 base from J, with 17 bases in between. The CDR3 is 16 residues long. CDR3 nucleotides: TGTGCCAGCAGCTCCAGAACGCGGGGGCGCACAGATACGCAGTATTTT. It specifies CASSSRTRGRTDTQYF.

The table lists this clonotype with a few counts. This chain connects TRBV5-1 to TRBJ1-2; perhaps TRBD1 as D (5 bases). V dropped 2 bases and J dropped 6 bases, with 23 bases sitting between them. This CDR3 has 17 residues. CDR1 is SGHRS, CDR2 YFSETQ, per germline. DNA of the CDR3: TGCGCCAGCAGCTTAAACGGGCAGGGCCCAAATTTAAATGGCTACACCTTC. Translation gives CASSLNGQGPNLNGYTF.

The J gene is TRBJ2-1, the V gene TRBV20-1; 7 bases match TRBD2. The V gene end was trimmed by 3 bases and the J gene end by 4 bases; junction bases not matched to a gene: 12. CDR1 is DFQATT, CDR2 SNEGSKA, per germline (reference sequence). The CDR3 contains 16 residues. DNA of the CDR3: TGCAGTGCTAGTGGGGGGGGACTTCCCCAATACAATGAGCAGTTCTTC. It yields the protein CSASGGGLPQYNEQFF.

In regard to this clonotype: A junction end diverges from the germline sequence, so it may reflect a read error. This sequence joins TRBV7-7 and TRBJ2-3; TRBD2 is a possible D gene (5 bases). The germline gives CDR1 SSHAT, CDR2 FNYEAQ (reference sequence). The CDR3 runs to 18 residues. The CDR3 region is CASSLLPPGRLSAGTQYF. As DNA, the CDR3 is TGTGCTAGCAGCTTACTGCCGCCCGGACGGCTATCGGCGGGTACGCAGTATTTT.

J is TRBJ2-1 and V is TRBV5-6; TRBD1 aligns across 8 bases. The CDR3 runs 14 residues. V dropped 1 base and J dropped 8; count of bases not matched to a gene: 5. Germline V gene sequence: CDR1 SGHDT, CDR2 YYEEEE. CDR3 in amino acids: CASSLWTGLDEQFF. CDR3 coding DNA: TGTGCCAGCAGCTTGTGGACAGGGCTGGATGAGCAGTTCTTC.

This chain connects TRBV24-1 to TRBJ2-2; possibly TRBD1 for D (5 bases). In germline, CDR1 is KGHDR, CDR2 SFDVKD. Trimming pared 4 bases from V and 1 base from J, leaving 9 bases between. CDR3 length equals 15 residues. CDR3 sequence (DNA): TGTGCCACCAGTGACACCACAGGGAACACCGGGGAGCTGTTTTTT. Translating gives CATSDTTGNTGELFF.

This clonotype was recorded a few times. This chain connects TRBV30 to TRBJ2-1, with D perhaps TRBD2 (6 bases). V was clipped by 2 bases and J by 10 bases, with 12 bases between them. The CDR3 covers 12 residues. The germline V gene has CDR1 GTSNPN and CDR2 SVGIG (reference sequence). This chain's CDR3 is CAWSIRAGEQFF. For the CDR3, the DNA is TGTGCCTGGAGTATAAGGGCGGGGGAGCAGTTCTTC.

The genes are TRBV6-2 or TRBV6-3 and TRBJ2-7; 10 bases fit TRBD2. Per the germline V gene, CDR1 is MNHEY and CDR2 is SVGEGT. This CDR3 spans 16 amino acids. The J segment lost 1 base and the V segment lost 7 bases, leaving 10 bases of the junction unmatched. In DNA form, the CDR3 reads TGTGCCAGCACCCTGGGACTAGCGCCACTTTCCTACGAGCAGTACTTC. Protein product: CASTLGLAPLSYEQYF.

The V gene is TRBV25-1, the J gene TRBJ2-2, with D perhaps assigned TRBD1 or TRBD2 (5 bases each). V was cut by 5 bases and J by 3 bases, with 13 bases left in between. This CDR3 comprises 15 residues. Germline V gene data show CDR1 as MGHDK and CDR2 as SYGVNS. CDR3 DNA sequence: TGTGCCAGCAGTATTGCAGGGACCTACACCGGGGAGCTGTTTTTT. Its protein is CASSIAGTYTGELFF.

There are a few counts of this clonotype. V and J are TRBV7-9 and TRBJ1-3; D remains ambiguous. The CDR3 runs 16 residues. The V end was cut by 5 bases, the J end by 2 bases, with 16 bases between. Germline V gene data show CDR1 as SEHNR and CDR2 as FQNEAQ (reference sequence). CDR3 bases: TGTGCCAGCAGCCCCCGGACCGACGGAGCTGGAAACACCATATATTTT. It translates to CASSPRTDGAGNTIYF.

This clonotype appeared a few times. V and J are TRBV4-3 and TRBJ1-6; 10 bases match TRBD1. The CDR3 loop spans 14 amino acids. The ends lost 1 base at V and 11 bases at J; junction bases unmatched: 2. Germline V lookup: CDR1 LGHNA, CDR2 YSLEER. The CDR3 sequence is CASSQVDRGAPLHF. In nucleotides, the CDR3 is TGCGCCAGCAGCCAAGTGGACAGGGGGGCACCCCTCCACTTT.

This clonotype was counted only a few times. The chain uses TRBV7-9 and TRBJ1-1; 7 bases match TRBD1. Germline V gene data show CDR1 as SEHNR and CDR2 as FQNEAQ (reference sequence). V shed 2 bases, J shed 7 bases, and the junction held 13 bases outside the gene matches. This CDR3 spans 16 amino acids. The CDR3 loop is CASSLLRDRDMGEAFF. The CDR3 DNA reads TGTGCCAGCAGCTTACTTAGAGACAGGGATATGGGTGAAGCTTTCTTT. Filled out from reference TRBV7-9 and TRBJ1-1, the complete variable domain reads DTGVSQNPRHKITKRGQNVTFRCDPISEHNRLYWYRQTLGQGPEFLTYFQNEAQLEKSRLLSDRFSAERPKGSFSTLEIQRTEQGDSAMYLCASSLLRDRDMGEAFFGQGTRLTVV.

At least ten counts were recorded for this clonotype. This sequence joins TRBV20-1 and TRBJ1-5; tentative D call: TRBD1 (5 bases). Trimming removed 1 base at V and 0 bases at J, with 16 bases between. Germline V gene sequence: CDR1 DFQATT, CDR2 SNEGSKA (reference sequence). CDR3 size: 17 residues. DNA of the CDR3: TGCAGTGCTAGAGGGTTGGGACGAAGCTATAGCAATCAGCCCCAGCATTTT. Amino acids: CSARGLGRSYSNQPQHF.

This chain joins TRBV20-1 and TRBJ2-7; possible D gene TRBD2, 6 bases. Deletions cut 0 bases from V and 0 bases from J, with 9 bases between. Germline V CDR1 and CDR2: DFQATT, SNEGSKA (reference sequence). The CDR3 extends over 14 amino acids. The CDR3 DNA reads TGCAGTGCTAGAGATGACGGGAGCTCCTACGAGCAGTACTTC. It translates to CSARDDGSSYEQYF.

This rearrangement joins TRBV28 to TRBJ1-5; tentative D call: TRBD1 (6 bases). V gave up 2 bases and J gave up 2 bases, with 10 bases separating them. Germline V gene sequence: CDR1 MDHEN, CDR2 SYDVKM. This CDR3 region has 15 residues. CDR3 coding DNA: TGTGCCAGCAGTTTACTATCAGGGGGCAATCAGCCCCAGCATTTT. This sequence encodes CASSLLSGGNQPQHF.

This clonotype turned up a few times. The rearrangement links TRBV27 to TRBJ1-2, with D hard to call. The V end lost 3 bases, the J end lost 4 bases, and 12 bases lay between the germline ends. There are 14 residues in the CDR3. CDR1 MNHEY and CDR2 SMNVEV come from the germline V gene (reference sequence). CDR3 nucleotides: TGTGCCAGCAGTTTTGGAGGATCCCCCTATGGCTACACCTTC. As protein: CASSFGGSPYGYTF.

This clonotype has ten or more counts. The chain carries TRBV7-9 and TRBJ1-2, with D unresolved. The germline V gene has CDR1 SEHNR and CDR2 FQNEAQ (reference sequence). The CDR3 is 12 amino acids. Trimming pared 5 bases from V and 5 bases from J, leaving 9 bases between. CDR3 nucleotide sequence: TGTGCCAGCAGCCCCGACGGGTATGGCTACACCTTC. It is translated as CASSPDGYGYTF.

The sample holds a few counts of this clonotype. The gene calls are TRBV7-9 and TRBJ1-1, with 10 bases that match TRBD1. Germline values: CDR1 SEHNR, CDR2 FQNEAQ (reference sequence). The V gene end was trimmed by 4 bases and the J gene end by 6 bases; junction bases not matched to a gene: 5. The CDR3 runs 14 residues. CDR3 residues: CASSSTGGLAEAFF. The CDR3, as DNA: TGTGCCAGCAGCTCGACAGGGGGCTTGGCTGAAGCTTTCTTT.

The table lists this clonotype with a few counts. This chain connects TRBV12-3 or TRBV12-4 to TRBJ1-1, with TRBD1 as a possible D gene (5 bases). The CDR3 consists of 16 residues. V was shortened by 5 bases and J by 0 bases, with 16 bases between the two germline ends. The CDR3 sequence is CASSIFPTVMNTEAFF. Here the CDR3 DNA reads TGTGCCAGCAGTATATTCCCGACAGTAATGAACACTGAAGCTTTCTTT.

As regards this clonotype: It may be a read error: a sequence one base away is much more abundant. The chain employs TRBV20-1 and TRBJ1-2; 9 nucleotides agree with TRBD1. Germline assignment: CDR1 DFQATT and CDR2 SNEGSKA (reference sequence). The CDR3 runs 12 residues. Trimming at V came to 5 bases and at J to 2 bases, leaving 0 bases not matched to a gene. This CDR3 reads CSAGTGNYGYTF. As DNA, the CDR3 is TGCAGTGCTGGGACAGGGAACTATGGCTACACCTTC.

The J gene is TRBJ2-6, the V gene TRBV4-1; possible D gene TRBD2, 6 bases. Germline-derived CDR1 and CDR2 are MGHRA and YSYEKL. This CDR3 comprises 18 residues. The V end was cut by 4 bases, the J end by 4 bases, with 20 bases between. The CDR3, as DNA: TGCGCCAGCAGCCCGTTGGGACCGGAGGAGGGAGGGGCCAACGTCCTGACTTTC. Its protein product is CASSPLGPEEGGANVLTF.